Listed below are T cell receptor beta chains from one sample, sequenced in a study of cytomegalovirus exposure and HLA in healthy donors. Measured with immunoSEQ multiplex PCR; TCRdb has only the in-frame clones, and not every one. The sample records some 190,000 clones, just under 75% being singletons. Sequenced sample: PBMCs. The receptors here all came from a man aged 25-45 years in good health and CMV-seropositive. The CDR3 runs from the conserved cysteine through the conserved F or W. Fields, in order: clone size, V gene, CDR3 protein. A clone size is listed for some rows: how often the clone was seen (once, few, many), or a class if it is expanded.

>NA|TRBV4-1
CASSPGPAYEQYF
>NA|TRBV5-4
CASSLDRGGTQYF
>NA|TRBV19
CASSPLGFTDTQYF
>NA|TRBV20-1
CSARQNTEAFF
>NA|TRBV6-5
CASGSYEQYF
>NA|TRBV9
CASSVGGAGAYNEQFF
>once|TRBV5-6
CASSPLGQGNTGELFF
>NA|TRBV5-4
CASSLEPGQAQYF
>NA|TRBV27
CASGSLAGGAYEQYF
>NA|TRBV9
CASSVGGGPLDEQFF
>NA|TRBV13
CASSLAGTSTNEKLFF
>NA|TRBV10-3
CAISELEGAGYEQYF
>few|TRBV19
CASSRRQRGPTDTQYF
>NA|TRBV11-2
CASSLVGAVLTF
>NA|TRBV6-5
CASRATNYGYTF
>NA|TRBV4-2
CASRPTGGNQPQHF
>NA|TRBV28
CASSILGEDEQYF
>few|TRBV7-9
CASSFLNQPQHF
>NA|TRBV4-3
CASSLFGTSNTGELFF
>NA|TRBV6-6
CASRESGSQETQYF
>few|TRBV7-2
CASRPTGFRSSYEQYF
>few|TRBV28
CASSREVGEQYF
>once|TRBV19
CASGSVSTNTGELFF
>NA|TRBV10-3
CAISVGTSGSSDTQYF
>NA|TRBV27
CASSLATSSGNTIYF
>NA|TRBV6-5
CASSALTANYGYTF
>NA|TRBV2
CASSGGYSNQPQHF
>NA|TRBV30
CASNRGPGEQYF
>NA|TRBV18
CASSPGWGRDQPQHF
>NA|TRBV28
CASSPGLAGTGELFF
>NA|TRBV5-6
CASSRGQGNTEAFF
>NA|TRBV18
CASSPPLASTNEKLFF
>NA|TRBV19
CASSISGGALAEQYF
>NA|TRBV9
CASSVGLAGGILSDNEQFF
>few|TRBV2
CASSVLQGVGTNEQFF
>NA|TRBV6-6
CASKYSGQPNEKLFF
>once|TRBV19
CASSRQGAAEAFF
>few|TRBV7-2
CASRISSLDSGIVYEQYF
>few|TRBV28
CASSSPTGPFSYEQYF
>NA|TRBV7-3
CASSPSDEGQPNTEAFF
>few|TRBV5-5
CASSSDRVWEQYF
>NA|TRBV6-5
CASGQVRREEQYF
>NA|TRBV7-9
CASSLVGPEAFF